The 21 T cell receptor beta chains listed next were all sequenced from one sample in a study of blood T cells in healthy people across ages. For the second PCR, which ran for 7 to 11 cycles, a sample-barcoded 5' primer and a J-beta primer mix were used. TCRdb reprocessed the 5' RACE reads with MiXCR, giving one entry per CDR3 protein. The sample holds more than 600,000 distinct CDR3 sequences, about 25% seen once. The data were also submitted as part of a second study, on T cells of mothers and their children.

Sequenced input: blood. The source of these receptors is a boy aged 10-17 years in good health.

Only a few counts were recorded for this clonotype. The V gene is TRBV3-1, the J gene TRBJ2-6; possible D gene TRBD1, 6 bases. V was pared by 2 bases and J by 0 bases, with 17 bases between. The CDR3 runs to 19 residues. Germline CDR1 is LGHDT and CDR2 is YNNKEL (reference sequence). The CDR3 spells CASSQPGQPHLSGANVLTF. CDR3 nucleotides: TGTGCCAGCAGCCAACCCGGACAGCCCCACCTCTCTGGGGCCAACGTCCTGACTTTC.

In its sample, this clonotype was seen once. The chain uses TRBV20-1 and TRBJ2-7; TRBD1 agrees at 11 bases. Trimming removed 8 bases from V and 2 bases from J; junction bases left unmatched: 8. Germline V gene lookup returns CDR1 DFQATT and CDR2 SNEGSKA (reference sequence). The CDR3 runs to 14 residues. CDR3 nucleotide sequence: TGCAGTTCGAATTCGGGACAGGGGGCCTACGAGCAGTACTTC. It codes for CSSNSGQGAYEQYF.

The gene calls are TRBV9 and TRBJ2-1; possible D gene TRBD1, 6 bases. V lost 3 bases to trimming and J lost 2 bases, with 12 bases between them. The length of the CDR3 is 15 residues. The germline V gene encodes CDR1 SGDLS and CDR2 YYNGEE. CDR3 sequence (DNA): TGTGCCAGCAGCGCTGCAGGGGACCCCTACAATGAGCAGTTCTTC. This codes for CASSAAGDPYNEQFF.

V usage is TRBV27 and J usage is TRBJ2-2; 7 positions match TRBD1. The CDR3 totals 15 residues. After removal of 5 bases from V and 7 bases from J, the junction contained 10 bases not matched to a gene. CDR1 is MNHEY and CDR2 is SMNVEV in the germline V gene (reference sequence). In nucleotides, the CDR3 is TGTGCCAGCAGTCCCCGAGGTCAGGGGGACGGGGAGCTGTTTTTT. Protein product: CASSPRGQGDGELFF.

The chain recombines TRBV4-1 with TRBJ2-1; the match to TRBD2 covers 10 bases. With V trimmed by 5 bases and J by 5 bases, 21 bases remained unmatched. The CDR3 length is 20 residues. Per the germline V gene, CDR1 is MGHRA and CDR2 is YSYEKL. The CDR3 protein is CASSKTGTASGSLVDNEQFF. In nucleotides, the CDR3 is TGCGCCAGCAGCAAAACCGGGACAGCTAGCGGGAGTCTGGTGGACAATGAGCAGTTCTTC.

As to this clonotype: This CDR3 is missing its conserved last phenylalanine or tryptophan, likely due to a read error. V gene TRBV5-4 combines with J gene TRBJ2-4; the match to TRBD2 covers 7 bases. The V segment lost 2 bases and the J segment 6 bases; nucleotides outside the gene matches: 2. Per the germline V gene, CDR1 is SGHNT and CDR2 is YYREEE (reference sequence). The CDR3 is 13 residues long. In DNA form, the CDR3 reads TGTGCCAGCAGCTTAGCGGGAAGAAACATTCAGTACCTC. Translation gives CASSLAGRNIQYL.

The chain is built from TRBV6-2 or TRBV6-3 and TRBJ2-6; either TRBD1 or TRBD2 may fit D (5 bases each). The V end lost 7 bases, the J end lost 2 bases, and 21 bases lay between the germline ends. The germline CDR1 and CDR2 sequences are MNHEY and SVGEGT. The CDR3 is made up of 18 amino acids. CDR3 loop: CASIHSEGPYPGANVLTF. Written as DNA, the CDR3 is TGTGCCAGCATTCATTCCGAGGGACCTTACCCTGGGGCCAACGTCCTGACTTTC.

This clonotype was observed a single time. At one end, the junction sequence differs from germline, possibly due to a read error. This rearrangement joins TRBV6-6 to TRBJ2-3; TRBD2 might be the D (6 bases). This CDR3 spans 16 amino acids. Germline V lookup: CDR1 MNHNY, CDR2 SVGAGI (reference sequence). The DNA of the CDR3 is TGTGCCAACAGTTATTTAGCGGTCCCAAAGGTAGATACGCAGTATTTT. It translates to CANSYLAVPKVDTQYF.

This clonotype has just a few counts. The chain combines TRBV19 with TRBJ2-7; D not resolved. V dropped 3 bases and J dropped 3 bases, with 6 bases sitting between them. Germline CDR1 reads LNHDA; CDR2 reads SQIVND (reference sequence). The CDR3 is 12 amino acids. CDR3 protein: CASSIDDYEQYF. CDR3 nucleotide sequence: TGTGCCAGTAGTATCGACGACTACGAGCAGTACTTC.

This chain links TRBV3-1 with TRBJ1-1, with 10 bases lining up with TRBD1. Germline CDR1 reads LGHDT; CDR2 reads YNNKEL (reference sequence). This CDR3 has 14 amino acids. J lost 8 bases, V lost 4 bases, and 7 bases had no gene match. CDR3: CASSRDRGRREAFF. The CDR3 coding sequence is TGTGCCAGCAGCCGGGACAGGGGCCGGCGGGAAGCTTTCTTT.

V usage is TRBV12-3 or TRBV12-4 and J usage is TRBJ2-3, with 16 bases aligning to TRBD2. The CDR3 is made up of 17 amino acids. With 10 bases clipped from V and 2 bases from J, the junction kept 9 bases outside the gene matches. As DNA, the CDR3 is TGTGCCACCGAGGGACTAGCGGGGGGGCGGGTCACAGATACGCAGTATTTT. This gives the protein CATEGLAGGRVTDTQYF.

Regarding this clonotype: A junction end diverges from the germline sequence, so it may reflect a read error. The chain joins TRBV6-6 to TRBJ2-1; TRBD2 agrees at 9 bases. Gene TRBJ2-5 matches the end of the DNA better, so the J call may be wrong. This CDR3 is 16 amino acids long. From germline, CDR1 is MNHNY and CDR2 SVGAGI (reference sequence). The CDR3 spells CDSSYPSGMGGETQYF. Here the CDR3 DNA reads TGTGACAGCAGTTACCCTAGCGGGATGGGGGGAGAGACCCAGTACTTC.

This clonotype was seen a few times. The chain carries TRBV7-9 and TRBJ2-1, with TRBD2 matching over 7 bases. This CDR3 region has 15 residues. Trimming at V came to 5 bases and at J to 8 bases, leaving 12 bases not matched to a gene. From germline, CDR1 is SEHNR and CDR2 FQNEAQ (reference sequence). The CDR3 reads CASSPRLAAAHEQFF. The DNA for the CDR3 is TGTGCCAGCAGCCCACGACTAGCAGCCGCACATGAGCAGTTCTTC.

This clonotype was found a few times. CDR3 residues: CASSSASGNYEQYF. DNA of the CDR3: TGTGCCAGCAGTAGCGCTAGCGGAAACTACGAGCAGTACTTC. The chain links TRBV12-3 or TRBV12-4 to TRBJ2-7; 7 bases map to TRBD2. Trimming at V came to 5 bases and at J to 3 bases, leaving 7 bases not matched to a gene. This CDR3 is 14 amino acids long.

This clonotype was seen many times. The rearrangement links TRBV2 to TRBJ2-7; D may be TRBD1 (6 bases). The length of the CDR3 is 12 residues. V was cut by 5 bases and J by 3 bases, with 8 bases left in between. CDR1 SNHLY and CDR2 FYNNEI come from the germline V gene. The CDR3 DNA sequence: TGTGCCAGCAGTAAACAGGGCTACGAGCAGTACTTC. Translated, it gives CASSKQGYEQYF. Based on the CDR3 plus reference TRBV2 and TRBJ2-7, the full variable domain is EPEVTQTPSHQVTQMGQEVILRCVPISNHLYFYWYRQILGQKVEFLVSFYNNEISEKSEIFDDQFSVERPDGSNFTLKIRSTKLEDSAMYFCASSKQGYEQYFGPGTRLTVT.

The V gene is TRBV12-3 or TRBV12-4, the J gene TRBJ2-3; TRBD1 matches at 7 bases. V lost 9 bases and J lost 3; bases outside the gene matches: 15. This CDR3 spans 16 amino acids. In nucleotides, the CDR3 is TGTGCCAGTTTACGGGGACCGAGACAGGGAACAGATACGCAGTATTTT. Its translation: CASLRGPRQGTDTQYF.

The chain has TRBV2 and TRBJ2-7, with D possibly being TRBD1 (6 bases). V was trimmed by 3 bases and J by 1 base, leaving 10 bases between them. The CDR3 contains 14 residues. Germline assignment: CDR1 SNHLY and CDR2 FYNNEI. In DNA form, the CDR3 reads TGTGCCAGCAGTGATCCAGGACAGTCCTACGAGCAGTACTTC. Its protein is CASSDPGQSYEQYF.

This clonotype was seen only a few times. The chain carries TRBV2 and TRBJ1-5; D is perhaps TRBD1 (5 bases). Germline CDR1 and CDR2: SNHLY and FYNNEI. Trimming removed 4 bases from V and 0 bases from J, with 19 bases in between. This CDR3 contains 18 residues. The CDR3 DNA is TGTGCCAGCAGTGCAGCGCCAGGGAGGTGGAATAGCAATCAGCCCCAGCATTTT. Translation gives CASSAAPGRWNSNQPQHF.

The chain joins TRBV20-1 to TRBJ2-7; 8 nucleotides agree with TRBD2. Germline trimming cut 3 bases from V and 4 bases from J; bases unmatched to any gene: 14. The CDR3 runs to 16 residues. In germline, CDR1 is DFQATT, CDR2 SNEGSKA (reference sequence). This CDR3 is CSASNPPSGFVYEQYF. The CDR3 DNA is TGCAGTGCTAGTAACCCCCCTAGCGGGTTCGTTTACGAGCAGTACTTC.

In this sample, this clonotype turned up a few times. The chain combines TRBV7-2 with TRBJ2-7, with 7 bases lining up with TRBD2. Trimming took 2 bases from V and 0 from J; bases not matched to a gene: 7. The CDR3 is 16 amino acids. Germline V gives CDR1 SGHTA, CDR2 FQGNSA. The CDR3 DNA sequence: TGTGCCAGCAGCTTAAATATCGGGAGGACCTCCTACGAGCAGTACTTC. Protein: CASSLNIGRTSYEQYF.

The V gene is TRBV20-1, the J gene TRBJ1-1; 7 nucleotides agree with TRBD1. This CDR3 region has 13 residues. V gave up 4 bases and J gave up 3 bases; unmatched junction bases: 5. Germline V gene lookup returns CDR1 DFQATT and CDR2 SNEGSKA (reference sequence). CDR3 DNA: TGCAGTGCTAAGGACAGGCAGGACACTGAAGCTTTCTTT. It codes for CSAKDRQDTEAFF.